This TCR beta chain is drawn from a study of response to subunit inactivated influenza vaccine. There are a few counts of this clonotype. Antigen: not known. This CDR3 region has 16 residues. The germline V gene encodes CDR1 DFQATT and CDR2 SNEGSKA (reference sequence). Trimming removed 2 bases from V and 5 bases from J, with 21 bases in between. General study points: With each seasonal influenza vaccination, the authors suggested, few new T cells are recruited.

TCRdb reprocessed the RT-PCR reads via MiXCR and lists one record per CDR3 protein. The top ten hold around a tenth of the sample, which has approximately 700,000 distinct CDR3 sequences, 15% to 18% seen once. The chain joins TRBV20-1 to TRBJ1-1; possible D gene TRBD1, 6 bases. The sequence was obtained from a man over 45 who received an inactivated influenza vaccine. The sequencing here drew on PBMCs from blood, taken 11 to 12 days after vaccination. The CDR3 region is CSARIQGRPRGTEAFF. The CDR3 DNA reads as TGCAGTGCTAGAATACAGGGTCGCCCACGGGGTACTGAAGCTTTCTTT.